A single sample gave rise to the 19 T cell receptor beta chains below, sequenced in a study of lymphopenia after photon versus proton radiotherapy. TCRdb keeps only in-frame clones here, not all; method: immunoSEQ multiplex PCR. This sample carries about 65,000 clones, approximately 87% of them seen once, and the ten largest clones take about 10%. The material was peripheral blood, obtained from a patient treated with proton-based radiotherapy. The source is a man at least 80 years old with esophageal cancer.

The chain joins TRBV7-9 to TRBJ2-1, with D uncertain. The CDR3 is 14 residues long. Germline-derived CDR1 and CDR2 are SEHNR and FQNEAQ (reference sequence). Trimming took off 1 base at V and 4 bases at J, with 8 bases between the two ends. Here the CDR3 reads CASSLVLVYNEQFF. The CDR3 region has the DNA TGTGCCAGCAGCTTAGTATTGGTTTACAATGAGCAGTTCTTC.

Only a few counts were recorded for this clone. The DNA for the CDR3 is TGTGCCAGTAGTACTGGACAGGGGTTATCGAGCAATCAGCCCCAGCATTTT. Its translation is CASSTGQGLSSNQPQHF. The chain joins TRBV19 to TRBJ1-5; 9 nucleotides match TRBD1. V gave up 4 bases and J gave up 1 base; unmatched junction bases: 8. The germline CDR1 and CDR2 sequences are LNHDA and SQIVND (reference sequence). The CDR3 is 17 amino acids.

As for this clone: Compared with germline, one end of the junction differs, possibly owing to a read error. CDR3 loop: CAISESVEGAYGYTF. Written as DNA, the CDR3 is TGTGCCATCAGTGAGAGCGTCGAGGGGGCCTATGGCTACACCTTC. V is TRBV6-1 and J is TRBJ1-2; TRBD1 matches 7 bases. The CDR3 spans 15 residues. Germline lookup yields CDR1 MNHNS and CDR2 SASEGT.

This clone was counted once. The chain recombines TRBV4-1 with TRBJ1-3; no firm D call. The germline V gene encodes CDR1 MGHRA and CDR2 YSYEKL. CDR3 size: 15 residues. Trimming stripped 0 bases from V and 1 base from J, with 7 bases between. The CDR3 region has the DNA TGCGCCAGCAGCCAAGATCTCTTATCTGGAAACACCATATATTTT. Protein: CASSQDLLSGNTIYF.

V is TRBV9 and J is TRBJ2-5; 7 positions match TRBD1. V shed 4 bases, J shed 4 bases, and the junction held 10 bases outside the gene matches. CDR3 length equals 15 residues. Germline-derived CDR1 and CDR2 are SGDLS and YYNGEE. The chain's CDR3 is CASSTLGQPGETQYF. As DNA, the CDR3 is TGTGCCAGCAGCACCCTGGGACAGCCTGGAGAGACCCAGTACTTC.

The V call is TRBV9, the J call TRBJ2-7; the D gene is possibly TRBD1 (6 bases). Germline V gives CDR1 SGDLS, CDR2 YYNGEE. Between the trimmed V and J ends, which lost 3 bases and 7 bases, there was a span of 20 bases. The CDR3 consists of 15 residues. CDR3 nucleotide sequence: TGTGCCAGCAGCGCACAACAGGGCCGGGTGTCTGAGCAGTACTTC. It yields the protein CASSAQQGRVSEQYF.

CDR3 residues: CASSLVSREAFF. For the CDR3, the DNA is TGTGCCAGCAGCTTGGTATCCAGGGAAGCTTTCTTT. This chain connects TRBV11-2 to TRBJ1-1; no clear D gene. The CDR3 totals 12 residues. The germline CDR1 and CDR2 sequences are SGHAT and FQNNGV. The ends were cut back, 3 bases at V and 8 bases at J, with 10 bases in the middle.

The chain employs TRBV4-2 and TRBJ2-2; tentatively, D is TRBD2 (5 bases). Germline V lookup: CDR1 LGHNA, CDR2 YNFKEQ. The CDR3 length is 14 residues. Trimming shortened V by 4 bases and J by 10 bases, and 16 bases separated the two germline ends. CDR3 DNA: TGTGCCAGCAGCCCACGTACGGGGAGCGCGGAGCTGTTTTTT. Amino acid sequence: CASSPRTGSAELFF.

The chain is built from TRBV7-2 and TRBJ1-1; D might be TRBD1 (5 bases). The germline gives CDR1 SGHTA, CDR2 FQGNSA. The CDR3 is 17 residues long. V lost 3 bases and J lost 1, with 18 bases in between. The CDR3 DNA is TGTGCCAGCAGCTTGGTGAAAATGGGGGTCGGGAACACTGAAGCTTTCTTT. It encodes CASSLVKMGVGNTEAFF.

The chain combines TRBV6-1 with TRBJ2-7; D gene ambiguous. The CDR3 is 14 amino acids. Trimming shortened V by 3 bases and J by 3 bases, and 12 bases separated the two germline ends. CDR1 and CDR2 from the germline V gene are MNHNS and SASEGT. The CDR3 bases are TGTGCCAGCAGTGAGGGCCCTTCTTACTACGAGCAGTACTTC. Protein sequence: CASSEGPSYYEQYF.

The chain carries TRBV18 and TRBJ2-1; D is tentatively TRBD1 or TRBD2 (8 bases each). This CDR3 is built from 15 residues. Per the germline V gene, CDR1 is KGHSH and CDR2 is LQKENI. Deletions cut 8 bases from V and 6 bases from J, with 20 bases between. CDR3 DNA: TGTGCCAGCCTAGACAGGGGACTAGATCTCAATGAGCAGTTCTTC. It encodes CASLDRGLDLNEQFF.

The chain is built from TRBV7-9 and TRBJ1-4; D is uncertain. CDR1 and CDR2 (germline): SEHNR, FQNEAQ (reference sequence). V lost 1 base and J 1 base, leaving 7 bases between the germline ends. This CDR3 has 15 residues. The CDR3 coding sequence is TGTGCCAGCAGCTTAGACCTCGGAACTAATGAAAAACTGTTTTTT. Its translation: CASSLDLGTNEKLFF.

The chain combines TRBV5-1 with TRBJ2-5, with TRBD1 identical over 12 bases. Germline V gene sequence: CDR1 SGHRS, CDR2 YFSETQ. The V segment lost 4 bases and the J segment 5 bases; nucleotides outside the gene matches: 6. The CDR3 sequence is 15 residues long. The CDR3 sequence is CASSLGTGGSETQYF. CDR3 coding DNA: TGCGCCAGCAGCCTGGGGACAGGGGGCTCGGAGACCCAGTACTTC.

The chain employs TRBV5-1 and TRBJ2-7; D gene unclear. This CDR3 spans 13 amino acids. Trimming took 3 bases from V and 4 from J, leaving 11 bases between them. Germline assignment: CDR1 SGHRS and CDR2 YFSETQ. CDR3 residues: CASSWGTRYEQYF. In nucleotides, the CDR3 is TGCGCCAGCAGCTGGGGTACCCGGTACGAGCAGTACTTC.

The chain has TRBV9 and TRBJ1-1; maybe TRBD1 (5 bases). The CDR3 has 16 amino acids. Germline V gives CDR1 SGDLS, CDR2 YYNGEE. V was trimmed by 0 bases and J by 6 bases, leaving 18 bases between them. This chain's CDR3 is CASSVVQGEVTPEAFF. CDR3 bases: TGTGCCAGCAGCGTAGTCCAGGGAGAGGTTACTCCTGAAGCTTTCTTT.

The chain has TRBV9 and TRBJ2-5; 7 bases agree with TRBD2. Trimming removed 3 bases from V and 4 bases from J; junction bases left unmatched: 9. The CDR3 runs to 15 residues. In germline, CDR1 is SGDLS, CDR2 YYNGEE. The CDR3 reads CASSGLAGGSETQYF. The CDR3 DNA sequence: TGTGCCAGCAGCGGACTAGCTGGGGGTTCAGAGACCCAGTACTTC.

This clone was recorded only once. The rearrangement links TRBV5-1 to TRBJ2-5; D possibly uses TRBD1 or TRBD2 (5 bases each). Germline V gene lookup returns CDR1 SGHRS and CDR2 YFSETQ. The CDR3 covers 14 residues. V gave up 6 bases and J gave up 1 base, with 13 bases separating them. The CDR3 region is CASIRDGLQETQYF. CDR3 DNA: TGCGCCAGCATCCGGGACGGACTCCAAGAGACCCAGTACTTC.

V and J are TRBV5-5 and TRBJ2-7; 7 bases align to TRBD2. Germline lookup yields CDR1 SGHKS and CDR2 YYEKEE (reference sequence). This CDR3 comprises 16 residues. V dropped 0 bases and J dropped 0; count of bases not matched to a gene: 6. The chain's CDR3 is CASSLAPTGGSYEQYF. The CDR3 DNA follows: TGTGCCAGCAGCTTGGCCCCAACGGGAGGCTCCTACGAGCAGTACTTC. Supplemented by reference TRBV5-5 and TRBJ2-7, the full variable domain reads DAGVTQSPTHLIKTRGQQVTLRCSPISGHKSVSWYQQVLGQGPQFIFQYYEKEERGRGNFPDRFSARQFPNYSSELNVNALLLGDSALYLCASSLAPTGGSYEQYFGPGTRLTVT.

The rearrangement links TRBV10-3 to TRBJ2-7; D is ambiguous. Trimming cost V 7 bases and J 1 base, with 14 bases left between them. Germline CDR1 and CDR2: ENHRY and SYGVKD. The CDR3 runs 14 residues. The CDR3 bases are TGTGCCATCAAGGCAGGTACCCTTTCCTACGAGCAGTACTTC. Translating it yields CAIKAGTLSYEQYF.